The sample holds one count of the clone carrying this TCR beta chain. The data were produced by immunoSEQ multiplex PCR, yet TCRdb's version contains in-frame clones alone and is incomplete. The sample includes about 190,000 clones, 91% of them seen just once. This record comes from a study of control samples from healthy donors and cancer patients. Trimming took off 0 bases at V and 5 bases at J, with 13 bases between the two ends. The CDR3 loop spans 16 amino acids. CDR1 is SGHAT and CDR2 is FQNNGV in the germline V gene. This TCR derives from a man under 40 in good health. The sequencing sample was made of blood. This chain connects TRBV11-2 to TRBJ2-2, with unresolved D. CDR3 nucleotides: TGTGCCAGCAGCTTAGAAGTGACAATGATAACCGGGGAGCTGTTTTTT. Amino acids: CASSLEVTMITGELFF.